This T cell receptor beta chain was identified during a study of response to subunit inactivated influenza vaccine. The CDR3 is 16 amino acids. Germline CDR1 is MNHNS and CDR2 is SASEGT. The V end was cut by 7 bases, the J end by 6 bases, with 22 bases between. MiXCR, run by TCRdb on the RT-PCR reads, gives a single entry per CDR3 protein. Counted here are 650,000 or so distinct CDR3 sequences, 14% occurring once; the ten biggest clones make up 6.5% to 8%. This material consisted of PBMCs from blood, taken 14 days before vaccination. The receptor was isolated from a man aged 45-65 years who received an inactivated influenza vaccine. The chain is built from TRBV6-1 and TRBJ1-5; D is perhaps TRBD1 (5 bases). This CDR3 is CASTLSRPGSGQPQHF. The CDR3 DNA sequence: TGTGCCAGCACTCTATCAAGACCAGGGTCCGGTCAGCCCCAGCATTTT.